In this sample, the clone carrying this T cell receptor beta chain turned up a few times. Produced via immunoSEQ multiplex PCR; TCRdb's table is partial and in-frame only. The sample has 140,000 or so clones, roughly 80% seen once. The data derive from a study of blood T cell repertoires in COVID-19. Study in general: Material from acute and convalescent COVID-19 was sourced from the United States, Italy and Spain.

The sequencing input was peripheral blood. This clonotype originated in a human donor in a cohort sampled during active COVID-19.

CDR3 in amino acids: CASSLGTAEKLFF. In nucleotides, the CDR3 is TGTGCCAGCAGCTTAGGGACAGCCGAAAAACTGTTTTTT. This sequence joins TRBV7-8 and TRBJ1-4; TRBD1 is a possible D gene (6 bases). Germline lookup yields CDR1 SGHVS and CDR2 FQNEAQ. V shed 1 base and J shed 8 bases, with 8 bases lying between them. CDR3 length: 13 residues.